The text below deals with one T cell receptor beta chain. This sample was included in a study of T cell changes during pregnancy in multiple sclerosis. V was trimmed by 3 bases and J by 0 bases, leaving 2 bases between them. Germline CDR1 is SEHNR and CDR2 is FQNEAQ (reference sequence). The CDR3 is made up of 12 amino acids. Profiled with immunoSEQ multiplex PCR; TCRdb holds only in-frame clones, not every one. The sample includes over 45,000 clones, more than 85% of them seen just once. Sequencing used peripheral blood, obtained in the third trimester of pregnancy. This clonotype originated in a female donor in good health, enrolled as a control in a pregnancy study. This rearrangement joins TRBV7-9 to TRBJ1-1, with unresolved D. CDR3 residues: CASSFMNTEAFF. For the CDR3, the DNA is TGTGCCAGCAGCTTCATGAACACTGAAGCTTTCTTT.